Given below is one T cell receptor (beta chain) in context. What it recognizes is unknown. An end of the junction differs from the germline gene, which may be a read error. The use of a sample-barcoded 5' primer and a J-beta primer mix characterized a second PCR of roughly 6 to 11 cycles. MiXCR, applied by TCRdb to the 5' RACE reads, yields one record per CDR3 protein. The sample shows 1,800,000 or so distinct CDR3 sequences, around 40% of them seen only once. These data come from a study of blood T cells in healthy people across ages. Study results and limitations: In older individuals, TCR beta diversity per million T cells was lower, falling roughly linearly with age. Changes seen in expanded clonotypes were possibly confounded by donor CMV status left unknown.

This receptor was identified in a human donor in good health. Sequencing used blood.

CDR3 DNA: TGCAGTGCTAGGGTTCAGGGGGGAAGCTCCTACAATGAGCGGTTCTTC. Translated: CSARVQGGSSYNERFF. The rearrangement uses TRBV20-1 and TRBJ2-1; possibly TRBD1 for D (7 bases). Germline V gene lookup returns CDR1 DFQATT and CDR2 SNEGSKA (reference sequence). The length of the CDR3 is 16 residues.